This paragraph covers one T cell receptor (beta chain) sequence. This entry comes from a study of shared clonotypes between healthy human individuals. The donors, healthy adults who were HIV-negative, had experienced no recent acute infections or vaccinations. Repertoires were generated with immunoSEQ multiplex PCR, while TCRdb's copy carries only in-frame clones and drops some. The sample shows about 2.4 million clones, about 92% of them seen only once. This receptor was taken from a man younger than 35 in good health. Material for sequencing was naive CD4+ T cells sorted from blood. Documented subset: CD45RA+ positively selected.

The CDR3 loop reads CASSTGPQATKITYNEQFF. The CDR3 DNA follows: TGTGCCAGCAGCACCGGGCCCCAGGCAACTAAGATAACCTACAATGAGCAGTTCTTC. The rearrangement joins TRBV11-1 to TRBJ2-1; D remains unclear. V lost 5 bases and J lost 2, with 25 bases in between. Germline V gene lookup returns CDR1 SGHAT and CDR2 FQDESV (reference sequence). The CDR3 totals 19 residues.